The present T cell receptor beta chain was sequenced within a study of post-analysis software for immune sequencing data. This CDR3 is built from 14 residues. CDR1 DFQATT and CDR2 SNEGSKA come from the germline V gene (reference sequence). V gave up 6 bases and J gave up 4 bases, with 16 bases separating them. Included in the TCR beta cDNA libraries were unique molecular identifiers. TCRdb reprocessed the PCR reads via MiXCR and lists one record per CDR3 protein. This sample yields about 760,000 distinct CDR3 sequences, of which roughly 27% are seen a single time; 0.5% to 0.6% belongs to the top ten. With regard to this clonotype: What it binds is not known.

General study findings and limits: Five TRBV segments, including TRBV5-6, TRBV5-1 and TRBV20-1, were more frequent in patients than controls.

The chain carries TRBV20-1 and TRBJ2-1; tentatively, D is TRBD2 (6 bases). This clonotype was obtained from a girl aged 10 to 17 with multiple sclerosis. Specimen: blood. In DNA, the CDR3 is TGCAGTGCGACGACTAGTCACTCTTACAATGAGCAGTTCTTC. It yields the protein CSATTSHSYNEQFF.